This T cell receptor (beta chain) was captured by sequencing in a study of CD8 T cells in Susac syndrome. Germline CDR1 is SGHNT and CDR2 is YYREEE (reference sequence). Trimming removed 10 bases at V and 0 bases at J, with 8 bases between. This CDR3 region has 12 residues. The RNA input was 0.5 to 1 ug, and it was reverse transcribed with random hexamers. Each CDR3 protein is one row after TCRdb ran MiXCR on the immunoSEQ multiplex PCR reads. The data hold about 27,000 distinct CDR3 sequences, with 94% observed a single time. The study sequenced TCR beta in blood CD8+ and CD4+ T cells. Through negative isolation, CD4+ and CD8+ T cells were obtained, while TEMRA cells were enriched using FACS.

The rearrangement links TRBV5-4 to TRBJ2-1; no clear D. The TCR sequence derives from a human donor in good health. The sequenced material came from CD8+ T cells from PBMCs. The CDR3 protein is CAVRSSYNEQFF. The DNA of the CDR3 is TGTGCCGTAAGGAGCTCCTACAATGAGCAGTTCTTC.